Listed below are T cell receptor beta chains from one sample, sequenced in a study of blood T cell repertoires in COVID-19. Some clones are missing from TCRdb's copy, which holds only in-frame ones; the method was immunoSEQ multiplex PCR. The data show some 20,000 clones, 90% to 95% seen once. The specimen was peripheral blood. These receptors were collected from a human donor in a cohort sampled during active COVID-19. The CDR3 runs from the conserved cysteine through the conserved F or W. A D gene is named only where the DNA matches it firmly. Clone size is not always given. Where it is, it says once, few, many or a class for expanded clones.

j_call d_call clone_size v_call cdr3_aa cdr3_nt
TRBJ2-7 . . TRBV5-4 CASSLDGDYEQYF TGTGCCAGCAGCTTGGACGGAGACTACGAGCAGTACTTC
TRBJ2-2 . . TRBV9 CASSTLSAGKSGELFF TGTGCCAGCAGCACCCTCTCCGCGGGGAAGTCCGGGGAGCTGTTTTTT
TRBJ1-1 . . TRBV7-9 CASSSLGGNTEAFF TGTGCCAGCAGCTCTTTGGGGGGGAACACTGAAGCTTTCTTT
TRBJ1-5 . once TRBV7-2 CASSWGGGGDRNQPQHF TGTGCCAGCAGCTGGGGTGGAGGGGGGGATCGCAATCAGCCCCAGCATTTT
TRBJ2-7 TRBD1 few TRBV7-9 CASSRTGSYEQYF TGTGCCAGCAGCCGGACAGGTTCCTACGAGCAGTACTTC
TRBJ1-2 . . TRBV6-6 CASSPGGFNYGYTF TGTGCCAGCAGTCCGGGGGGATTTAACTATGGCTACACCTTC
TRBJ1-2 . . TRBV7-2 CASSSTGIYGYTF TGTGCCAGCAGCTCAACGGGAATCTATGGCTACACCTTC
TRBJ1-4 . . TRBV15 CATSRGGGSEKLFF TGTGCCACCAGCAGAGGCGGGGGTAGCGAAAAACTGTTTTTT
TRBJ1-1 TRBD1 . TRBV9 CASSVQGGEAFF TGTGCCAGCAGCGTTCAGGGGGGTGAAGCTTTCTTT
TRBJ2-7 TRBD2 . TRBV28 CASREAGAYEQYF TGTGCCAGCAGGGAAGCGGGAGCCTACGAGCAGTACTTC
TRBJ1-6 TRBD1 . TRBV7-6 CASSVDRGHNSPLHF TGTGCCAGCAGCGTTGACAGGGGACATAATTCACCCCTCCACTTT
TRBJ2-1 TRBD1 . TRBV4-1 CASSQPGQGYEQFF TGCGCCAGCAGCCAACCTGGACAGGGCTATGAGCAGTTCTTC
TRBJ2-3 . once TRBV11-2 CASSLSGSTDTQYF TGTGCCAGCAGCTTATCGGGGTCCACAGATACGCAGTATTTT
TRBJ1-1 TRBD1 . TRBV5-5 CASSYRDRGMNEAFF TGTGCCAGCAGCTATAGGGACAGGGGAATGAATGAAGCTTTCTTT
TRBJ2-5 . . TRBV18 CASSPLGLSAEGETQYF TGTGCCAGCTCACCACTGGGACTCTCCGCGGAAGGGGAGACCCAGTACTTC
TRBJ1-1 . . TRBV19 CASDQHGGETEAFF TGTGCCAGTGACCAACACGGGGGTGAAACTGAAGCTTTCTTT
TRBJ2-5 TRBD1 . TRBV27 CASSLQGAPAETQYF TGTGCCAGCAGTTTACAGGGGGCCCCCGCCGAGACCCAGTACTTC
TRBJ2-5 TRBD2 . TRBV25-1 CASSDNRLLAGHQETQYF TGTGCCAGCAGTGATAATAGGTTACTAGCGGGGCACCAAGAGACCCAGTACTTC
TRBJ2-2 . . TRBV3-1/TRBV3-2 CASSPLFAGNTGELFF TGTGCCAGCAGCCCCCTCTTCGCGGGTAACACCGGGGAGCTGTTTTTT
TRBJ1-2 TRBD1 . TRBV6-5 CASRRQGSGNGYTF TGTGCCAGCAGGAGACAGGGATCGGGCAATGGCTACACCTTC
TRBJ2-7 TRBD2 . TRBV11-2 CASSPPVREGTYEQYF TGTGCCAGCAGCCCCCCTGTGCGGGAGGGAACCTACGAGCAGTACTTC
TRBJ1-5 . . TRBV7-8 CASSLDGTQPQHF TGTGCCAGCAGCTTAGACGGTACCCAGCCCCAGCATTTT
TRBJ1-2 . . TRBV29-1 CSVEDRSYGYTF TGCAGCGTTGAGGACAGAAGCTATGGCTACACCTTC
TRBJ2-7 TRBD2 . TRBV7-2 CASSLVHSGRAPGGEQYF TGTGCCAGCAGCTTAGTCCATAGCGGGAGGGCCCCAGGCGGCGAGCAGTACTTC
TRBJ2-7 TRBD1 . TRBV4-3 CASSQGEGQGAYEQYF TGCGCCAGCAGCCAGGGTGAGGGACAGGGCGCCTACGAGCAGTACTTC
TRBJ1-1 . once TRBV11-2 CASSLVKSGFTEAFF TGTGCCAGCAGCTTAGTAAAATCAGGGTTCACTGAAGCTTTCTTT
TRBJ1-2 . . TRBV7-2 CASSLAWSGWNYGYTF TGTGCCAGCAGCTTAGCCTGGAGCGGGTGGAACTATGGCTACACCTTC
TRBJ2-7 . . TRBV2 CASRPRATGEQYF TGTGCCAGCAGACCCCGAGCCACAGGGGAGCAGTACTTC
TRBJ1-2 . . TRBV3-1/TRBV3-2 CASSRTGKNYGYTF TGTGCCAGCAGCCGAACCGGGAAAAACTATGGCTACACCTTC
TRBJ2-5 TRBD2 . TRBV7-2 CASTLAGGSQETQYF TGTGCCAGCACCCTAGCGGGAGGATCTCAAGAGACCCAGTACTTC
TRBJ2-2 TRBD1 . TRBV29-1 CSVEVTGGRAGELFF TGCAGCGTTGAAGTGACAGGGGGCAGAGCCGGGGAGCTGTTTTTT
TRBJ2-1 . . TRBV4-3 CASSQDLVNYNEQFF TGCGCCAGCAGCCAAGATTTAGTCAACTACAATGAGCAGTTCTTC
TRBJ2-7 TRBD2 . TRBV4-3 CASSQAIGSGRTYEQYF TGCGCCAGCAGCCAAGCAATAGGGAGCGGGAGGACTTACGAGCAGTACTTC
TRBJ2-7 . once TRBV21-1 CASSASRLAGTYEQYF TGTGCCAGCAGCGCATCCCGACTAGCGGGAACCTACGAGCAGTACTTC
TRBJ2-3 TRBD1 . TRBV23-1 CASSQFGDRVSDTQYF TGCGCCAGCAGTCAATTCGGGGACAGGGTCTCAGATACGCAGTATTTT
TRBJ2-7 . . TRBV4-3 CASSQDLGEYEQYF TGCGCCAGCAGCCAAGATCTTGGAGAGTACGAGCAGTACTTC
TRBJ1-1 . . TRBV5-1 CASSTTGPRGIGSGNTEAFF TGCGCCAGCAGCACAACCGGGCCCAGGGGAATTGGGTCAGGAAACACTGAAGCTTTCTTT
TRBJ1-2 . once TRBV19 CASSIDGGARIGYGYTF TGTGCCAGTAGTATAGATGGGGGGGCCCGCATCGGATATGGCTACACCTTC
TRBJ2-3 TRBD2 . TRBV7-9 CASSLAPLAGEEDTQYF TGTGCCAGCAGCTTAGCGCCTTTAGCGGGAGAGGAAGATACGCAGTATTTT
TRBJ1-1 TRBD1 . TRBV7-9 CASSQLGGANTEAFF TGTGCCAGCAGCCAGCTAGGGGGCGCCAACACTGAAGCTTTCTTT
TRBJ1-2 . once TRBV5-1 CASSLDGGGDGYTF TGCGCCAGCAGCTTGGACGGGGGAGGCGATGGCTACACCTTC
TRBJ2-1 TRBD2 . TRBV9 CASSVVGGSGNEQFF TGTGCCAGCAGCGTAGTAGGCGGGAGCGGTAATGAGCAGTTCTTC
TRBJ2-7 . . TRBV9 CASSATSQPYEQYF TGTGCCAGCAGCGCTACTAGTCAACCCTACGAGCAGTACTTC
TRBJ1-1 . . TRBV5-5 CASSFSGGRPNTEAFF TGTGCCAGCAGCTTTTCGGGGGGCAGACCGAACACTGAAGCTTTCTTT
TRBJ1-4 . . TRBV2 CASSGGVATNEKLFF TGTGCCAGCAGTGGCGGAGTAGCAACTAATGAAAAACTGTTTTTT
TRBJ2-7 TRBD2 . TRBV11-2 CASSLGAGVYEQYF TGTGCCAGCAGCTTAGGGGCGGGAGTCTACGAGCAGTACTTC
TRBJ2-2 . . TRBV11-2 CASSDGRGRGTGELFF TGTGCCAGCAGCGACGGGAGGGGGCGCGGCACCGGGGAGCTGTTTTTT
TRBJ1-5 . . TRBV7-9 CASSLENQPQHF TGTGCCAGCAGTCTTGAGAATCAGCCCCAGCATTTT
TRBJ2-2 TRBD2 . TRBV7-9 CASSTGLAPGELFF TGTGCCAGCAGCACAGGACTAGCGCCCGGGGAGCTGTTTTTT
TRBJ1-6 . . TRBV30 CAWSDMLNSPLHF TGTGCCTGGAGTGACATGCTTAATTCACCCCTCCACTTT
TRBJ1-2 . . TRBV11-2 CASSPRGVGPINYGYTF TGTGCCAGCAGCCCCCGGGGGGTCGGTCCCATTAACTATGGCTACACCTTC
TRBJ1-5 TRBD1 . TRBV10-3 CAISESRTGGGCQPQHF TGTGCCATCAGTGAGTCTCGGACAGGGGGCGGGTGTCAGCCCCAGCATTTT
TRBJ1-2 TRBD1 . TRBV4-1 CASSQVRGQGGYTF TGCGCCAGCAGCCAAGTTAGGGGGCAGGGAGGCTACACCTTC
TRBJ2-7 . . TRBV30 CAWSPVVPGEQYF TGTGCCTGGAGTCCGGTAGTGCCAGGCGAGCAGTACTTC
TRBJ2-1 TRBD2 . TRBV9 CASSELAGTYNEQFF TGTGCCAGCAGCGAACTAGCGGGGACCTACAATGAGCAGTTCTTC
TRBJ2-7 TRBD1 . TRBV19 CASSIFGGTGFYEQYF TGTGCCAGTAGTATCTTCGGAGGGACAGGGTTCTACGAGCAGTACTTC
TRBJ2-5 . . TRBV7-8 CASSDPTGMETQYF TGTGCCAGCAGCGATCCAACAGGGATGGAGACCCAGTACTTC
TRBJ2-1 . . TRBV3-1/TRBV3-2 CASSQERRQGQFF TGTGCCAGCAGCCAAGAAAGGCGGCAGGGCCAGTTCTTC
TRBJ2-7 . . TRBV6-5 CASSYLPGSYEQYF TGTGCCAGCAGTTATCTTCCAGGGTCCTACGAGCAGTACTTC